One and the same sample provided the 21 T cell receptor beta chains below, sequenced in a study of shared clonotypes between healthy human individuals (dated by TCRdb to between 2020 and 2021). The receptor library was made with the immunoSEQ multiplex PCR assay. TCRdb obtained this table from immuneACCESS and retained in-frame rearrangements with V and J assigned. These tables miss some clones; where compared with another copy, unresolved V genes account for less than half of the shortfall, and the remainder is unexplained. This sample holds about 1.1 million clones; more than 75% were observed only once. The leading ten clones occupy 0.6% to 0.7% of the sample. Sequenced: memory CD4+ T cells from PBMCs. Taken with the paper, the label for cell subset or site translates to: CD45RA-negative fraction. The source is a man aged 18 to 30 in good health. Some clones in this sample may be carry-over from other donors' samples.

The genes are TRBV5-1 and TRBJ2-7; no clear D gene. V was shortened by 0 bases and J by 0 bases, with 16 bases between the two germline ends. Looked up from germline, CDR1 is SGHRS and CDR2 is YFSETQ. The CDR3 is 17 amino acids. Here the CDR3 reads CASSLGRSGPDSYEQYF. DNA of the CDR3: TGCGCCAGCAGCTTGGGTCGGTCCGGGCCCGACTCCTACGAGCAGTACTTC.

CDR3 nucleotides: TGCGCCAGCAGCAATTCGAGGATTCTCTGGGATACGCAGTATTTT. It codes for CASSNSRILWDTQYF. The chain has TRBV5-1 and TRBJ2-3; unclear D gene. Trimming left V 4 bases short and J 6 bases short, with 18 bases between. The CDR3 runs 15 residues. Germline-derived CDR1 and CDR2 are SGHRS and YFSETQ.

J is TRBJ1-1 and V is TRBV29-1; tentative D call: TRBD1 (5 bases). Germline V gives CDR1 SQVTM, CDR2 ANQGSEA. CDR3 size: 13 residues. Trimming took off 4 bases at V and 5 bases at J, with 14 bases between the two ends. For the CDR3, the DNA is TGCAGCGTTGGTTGGCAGGGTAGAACTGAAGCTTTCTTT. It translates to CSVGWQGRTEAFF.

This chain connects TRBV28 to TRBJ1-1; the D is unclear. There are 15 residues in the CDR3. From germline, CDR1 is MDHEN and CDR2 SYDVKM. The ends were cut back, 6 bases at V and 5 bases at J, with 19 bases in the middle. CDR3 residues: CASSLPPGRVTEAFF. The CDR3 nucleotides are TGTGCCAGCAGCCTACCACCCGGTCGGGTTACTGAAGCTTTCTTT.

The V gene is TRBV5-1, the J gene TRBJ1-1; possible D gene TRBD1, 6 bases. Trimming pared 2 bases from V and 1 base from J, leaving 15 bases between. This CDR3 spans 16 amino acids. CDR1 and CDR2 (germline): SGHRS, YFSETQ. CDR3 sequence: CASSFLFTGTNTEAFF. In DNA, the CDR3 is TGCGCCAGCAGCTTTTTATTCACAGGGACGAACACTGAAGCTTTCTTT.

This chain joins TRBV18 and TRBJ2-1; D gene uncertain. CDR1 and CDR2 (germline): KGHSH, LQKENI. The CDR3 spans 15 residues. V lost 1 base, J lost 1 base, and 8 bases lay in between. CDR3 coding DNA: TGTGCCAGCTCACCACAGTCCGGTTCCTACAATGAGCAGTTCTTC. Its protein product is CASSPQSGSYNEQFF. Supplemented by reference TRBV18 and TRBJ2-1, the full variable domain reads NAGVMQNPRHLVRRRGQEARLRCSPMKGHSHVYWYRQLPEEGLKFMVYLQKENIIDESGMPKERFSAEFPKEGPSILRIQQVVRGDSAAYFCASSPQSGSYNEQFFGPGTRLTVL.

Many counts were recorded for this clone. CDR3 in amino acids: CASRPGWGGSTDTQYF. The CDR3 nucleotides read TGTGCCAGCAGACCCGGGTGGGGCGGGAGCACAGATACGCAGTATTTT. This chain joins TRBV7-3 and TRBJ2-3; D is tentatively TRBD1 or TRBD2 (5 bases each). Per the germline V gene, CDR1 is SGHTA and CDR2 is FQGTGA. The V end was cut by 6 bases, the J end by 0 bases, with 16 bases between. The CDR3 extends over 16 amino acids.

V gene TRBV28 combines with J gene TRBJ2-7; D possibly uses TRBD1 or TRBD2 (5 bases each). The CDR3 is 18 residues long. The germline V gene encodes CDR1 MDHEN and CDR2 SYDVKM. Trimming cost V 3 bases and J 3 bases, with 24 bases left between them. In DNA, the CDR3 is TGTGCCAGCAGTTTTCTGTGGACGTCGGGGCCACCCAACTACGAGCAGTACTTC. It encodes CASSFLWTSGPPNYEQYF.

The genes are TRBV10-3 and TRBJ2-1; D might be TRBD2 (6 bases). Trimming shortened V by 8 bases and J by 6 bases, and 14 bases separated the two germline ends. CDR3 length equals 13 residues. Germline CDR1 reads ENHRY; CDR2 reads SYGVKD. The CDR3 coding sequence is TGTGCCATCGGGGCGCCCGGGGGCAATGAGCAGTTCTTC. It translates to CAIGAPGGNEQFF.

Details on this clone: This may be a read error: a much more frequent sequence differs by one nucleotide. This same CDR3 is encoded by further DNA sequences in the sample. V usage is TRBV7-3 and J usage is TRBJ2-5; a possible D gene is TRBD1 (6 bases). V was cut by 5 bases and J by 5 bases, with 12 bases left in between. Germline V gene data show CDR1 as SGHTA and CDR2 as FQGTGA. This CDR3 has 13 amino acids. The CDR3 spells CASSPQGRETQYF. The CDR3 nucleotides are TGTGCCAGCAGCCCCCAGGGGCGGGAGACCCAGTACTTC. Looking up the rest from reference TRBV7-3 and TRBJ2-5 gives the full variable domain: GAGVSQTPSNKVTEKGKYVELRCDPISGHTALYWYRQSLGQGPEFLIYFQGTGAADDSGLPNDRFFAVRPEGSVSTLKIQRTERGDSAVYLCASSPQGRETQYFGPGTRLLVL.

The rearrangement joins TRBV18 to TRBJ2-7; 8 bases map to TRBD2. Germline CDR1 reads KGHSH; CDR2 reads LQKENI. V lost 10 bases to trimming and J lost 6 bases; unmatched junction nucleotides: 8. The CDR3 has 12 residues. CDR3 region: CATGTSLGEQYF. CDR3 bases: TGTGCCACCGGGACTAGTCTCGGCGAGCAGTACTTC.

The rearrangement links TRBV7-2 to TRBJ2-1, with TRBD2 matching 12 bases. Losses at the gene ends were 4 bases for V and 3 bases for J; bases not matched to a gene: 7. This CDR3 is built from 17 residues. Germline V gene sequence: CDR1 SGHTA, CDR2 FQGNSA. The CDR3 loop reads CASSSRTSGMGYNEQFF. CDR3 DNA: TGTGCCAGCAGCTCCCGGACTAGCGGGATGGGCTACAATGAGCAGTTCTTC.

Of note for this clone: At one boundary the junction diverges from the germline segment, which might be a read error. V is TRBV5-4 and J is TRBJ2-5, with 7 bases aligning to TRBD1. Germline CDR1 is SGHNT and CDR2 is YYREEE (reference sequence). CDR3 length: 16 residues. CDR3: CAGSLGLGQGEETQYF. The CDR3 region has the DNA TGTGCCGGCAGCTTGGGTTTAGGGCAGGGGGAAGAGACCCAGTACTTC.

This rearrangement joins TRBV5-4 to TRBJ2-5; 8 positions match TRBD1. Germline-derived CDR1 and CDR2 are SGHNT and YYREEE (reference sequence). Losses at the gene ends were 1 base for V and 5 bases for J; bases not matched to a gene: 10. The length of the CDR3 is 16 residues. This CDR3 reads CASSLSWTGTVETQYF. The CDR3 DNA reads TGTGCCAGCAGCTTGTCCTGGACAGGGACCGTGGAGACCCAGTACTTC.

This sequence joins TRBV18 and TRBJ2-7, with a tentative D call TRBD1 (6 bases). Trimming cost V 2 bases and J 2 bases, with 10 bases left between them. CDR1 is KGHSH and CDR2 is LQKENI in the germline V gene. The CDR3 is 14 residues long. CDR3 sequence: CASSPGQMTYEQYF. For the CDR3, the DNA is TGTGCCAGCTCACCAGGACAGATGACCTACGAGCAGTACTTC.

This clone was counted a few times. The rearrangement joins TRBV7-2 to TRBJ1-2; no clear D gene. Trimming took off 7 bases at V and 7 bases at J, with 22 bases between the two ends. The germline V gene encodes CDR1 SGHTA and CDR2 FQGNSA. This CDR3 region has 15 residues. The CDR3 nucleotides are TGTGCCAGCAAACTAGTGTACGGGGAGTGGGGTGGCTACACCTTC. This translates into CASKLVYGEWGGYTF.

The rearrangement links TRBV4-1 to TRBJ2-4; D is possibly TRBD1 (6 bases). CDR1 and CDR2 (germline): MGHRA, YSYEKL. Trimming shortened V by 3 bases and J by 0 bases, and 12 bases separated the two germline ends. CDR3 size: 16 residues. The chain's CDR3 is CASSHQGRGAKNIQYF. The DNA for the CDR3 is TGCGCCAGCAGCCACCAGGGGAGAGGAGCCAAAAACATTCAGTACTTC.

The chain uses TRBV5-1 and TRBJ2-2; D gene uncertain. This CDR3 is built from 15 residues. CDR1 is SGHRS and CDR2 is YFSETQ in the germline V gene. V was clipped by 2 bases and J by 1 base, with 9 bases between them. The CDR3 region has the DNA TGCGCCAGCAGCTTAAGGGCAGAGAACACCGGGGAGCTGTTTTTT. Amino acid sequence: CASSLRAENTGELFF.

V usage is TRBV2 and J usage is TRBJ2-7, with 7 nucleotides matching TRBD2. The CDR3 length is 15 residues. After removal of 2 bases from V and 7 bases from J, the junction contained 11 bases not matched to a gene. Germline loops: CDR1 SNHLY, CDR2 FYNNEI. The CDR3 DNA sequence: TGTGCCAGCAGTGAACAAGGGAGGGCCGGGTCAGAGCAGTACTTC. Translation gives CASSEQGRAGSEQYF.

The chain joins TRBV6-1 to TRBJ2-1; 8 nucleotides line up with TRBD2. The V and J ends lost 3 bases and 14 bases, in that order; junction bases with no gene match: 12. Germline loops: CDR1 MNHNS, CDR2 SASEGT. CDR3 length equals 14 residues. CDR3 in amino acids: CASSDSLLTSVEFF. As DNA, the CDR3 is TGTGCCAGCAGTGACTCTCTACTGACTAGCGTGGAGTTCTTC.

The chain combines TRBV28 with TRBJ2-3, with a tentative D call TRBD1 (5 bases). This CDR3 has 17 amino acids. The germline V gene has CDR1 MDHEN and CDR2 SYDVKM. V lost 3 bases and J 0 bases, leaving 16 bases between the germline ends. CDR3 amino acids: CASSFAGRGSSTDTQYF. CDR3 sequence (DNA): TGTGCCAGCAGTTTCGCCGGAAGGGGCTCTAGCACAGATACGCAGTATTTT.